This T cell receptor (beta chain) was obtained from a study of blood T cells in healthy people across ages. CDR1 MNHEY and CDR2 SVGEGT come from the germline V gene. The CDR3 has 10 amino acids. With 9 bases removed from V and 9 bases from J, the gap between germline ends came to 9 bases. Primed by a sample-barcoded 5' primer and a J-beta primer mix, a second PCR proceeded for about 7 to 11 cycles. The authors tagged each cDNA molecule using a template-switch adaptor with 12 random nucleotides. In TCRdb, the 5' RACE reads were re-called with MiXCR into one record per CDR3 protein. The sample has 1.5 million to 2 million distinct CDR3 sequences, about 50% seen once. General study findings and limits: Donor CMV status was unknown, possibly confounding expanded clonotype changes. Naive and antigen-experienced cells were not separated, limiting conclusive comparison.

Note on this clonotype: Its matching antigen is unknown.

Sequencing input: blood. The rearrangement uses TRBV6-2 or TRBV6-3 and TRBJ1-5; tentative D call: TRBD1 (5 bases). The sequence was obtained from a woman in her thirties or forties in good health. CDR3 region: CASGRGPQHF. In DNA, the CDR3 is TGTGCCAGTGGGAGGGGGCCCCAGCATTTT.